The 15 T cell receptor beta chains in this list originate from one sample, sequenced in a study of control samples from healthy donors and cancer patients. Libraries were prepared by immunoSEQ multiplex PCR; TCRdb keeps only in-frame clonotypes and omits some of them. The sample holds around 30,000 clones, roughly 92% seen once. The sample consisted of PBMCs. The receptors derive from a man aged 35-49 years with colorectal cancer.

The chain has TRBV2 and TRBJ1-1, with D maybe TRBD1 (6 bases). The germline V gene encodes CDR1 SNHLY and CDR2 FYNNEI. This CDR3 spans 15 amino acids. V lost 0 bases and J lost 6, with 14 bases in between. CDR3 sequence: CASSEALRTAAEAFF. CDR3 coding DNA: TGTGCCAGCAGTGAAGCGCTTCGGACAGCGGCTGAAGCTTTCTTT.

The J gene is TRBJ1-2, the V gene TRBV7-2; TRBD1 aligns across 7 bases. The CDR3 has 15 amino acids. Germline V gives CDR1 SGHTA, CDR2 FQGNSA. Trimming cost V 5 bases and J 4 bases; bases outside gene matches: 10. The CDR3 reads CASSRPGTVIYGYTF. The CDR3 DNA is TGTGCCAGCAGCCGCCCAGGGACAGTGATCTATGGCTACACCTTC.

The CDR3, as DNA: TGCGCCAGCAGGGTCGACATTTGGGGAAATCAGCCCCAGCATTTT. Its protein product is CASRVDIWGNQPQHF. The genes are TRBV5-1 and TRBJ1-5; D gene uncertain. V dropped 5 bases and J dropped 4 bases, with 16 bases sitting between them. This CDR3 region has 15 residues. Germline-derived CDR1 and CDR2 are SGHRS and YFSETQ.

The J gene is TRBJ2-5, the V gene TRBV6-1; D remains ambiguous. This CDR3 is 15 amino acids long. V dropped 1 base and J dropped 5 bases, with 14 bases sitting between them. Per germline, CDR1 MNHNS and CDR2 SASEGT. Written as DNA, the CDR3 is TGTGCCAGCAGTGAAGTTTCCCGAGTTGAGGAGACCCAGTACTTC. It is translated as CASSEVSRVEETQYF.

This sequence joins TRBV5-1 and TRBJ2-1; TRBD1 agrees at 8 bases. Germline values: CDR1 SGHRS, CDR2 YFSETQ. There are 15 residues in the CDR3. V gave up 2 bases and J gave up 2 bases; unmatched junction bases: 3. CDR3 sequence reads: CASSLRTGTYNEQFF. The CDR3 bases are TGCGCCAGCAGCTTACGGACAGGGACCTACAATGAGCAGTTCTTC.

V gene TRBV3-1 (or the pseudogene TRBV3-2) combines with J gene TRBJ1-6; D is undetermined. The germline V gene encodes CDR1 LGHDT and CDR2 YNNKEL (reference sequence). Trimming took off 5 bases at V and 0 bases at J, with 14 bases between the two ends. The length of the CDR3 is 17 residues. CDR3 protein: CASSLRLFSSYNSPLHF. The CDR3 region has the DNA TGTGCCAGCAGCTTACGGCTTTTCAGCTCCTATAATTCACCCCTCCACTTT.

The chain joins TRBV6-4 to TRBJ1-2; TRBD1 aligns across 8 bases. V dropped 2 bases and J dropped 9; count of bases not matched to a gene: 8. The CDR3 totals 14 residues. From germline, CDR1 is MRHNA and CDR2 SNTAGT. CDR3 loop: CASSDHRGIVSYTF. DNA of the CDR3: TGTGCCAGCAGTGACCACAGGGGGATAGTTAGCTACACCTTC.

V gene TRBV24-1 combines with J gene TRBJ2-4, with D possibly matching TRBD1 (6 bases). Trimming left V 3 bases short and J 3 bases short, with 17 bases between. The CDR3 loop spans 17 amino acids. The germline CDR1 and CDR2 sequences are KGHDR and SFDVKD. This chain's CDR3 is CATSDNWIPGDKNIQYF. The CDR3 coding sequence is TGTGCCACCAGTGATAATTGGATTCCAGGGGACAAAAACATTCAGTACTTC.

This chain connects TRBV11-3 to TRBJ2-4; D possibly corresponds to TRBD1 (7 bases). Germline V gives CDR1 SGHNT, CDR2 YENEEA. V lost 6 bases, J lost 6 bases, and 21 bases lay in between. The CDR3 sequence is 16 residues long. CDR3 nucleotides: TGTGCCAGCAGTATATTAAGGGGGCAGGGAGGAAACATTCAGTACTTC. Encoded protein: CASSILRGQGGNIQYF.

This chain links TRBV7-2 with TRBJ1-1; 7 nucleotides line up with TRBD1. Per germline, CDR1 SGHTA and CDR2 FQGNSA. With V trimmed by 5 bases and J by 5 bases, 5 bases remained unmatched. The CDR3 extends over 13 amino acids. The DNA for the CDR3 is TGTGCCAGCAGCCCCCGACAGGGAACTGAAGCTTTCTTT. Translation: CASSPRQGTEAFF.

CDR3 residues: CASSQPSGLNTEAFF. CDR3 sequence (DNA): TGTGCCAGCAGCCAACCCTCTGGCCTGAACACTGAAGCTTTCTTT. The chain links TRBV11-2 to TRBJ1-1, with no clear D. The CDR3 totals 15 residues. Germline assignment: CDR1 SGHAT and CDR2 FQNNGV. Trimming removed 5 bases from V and 0 bases from J, with 13 bases in between.

This chain joins TRBV21-1 and TRBJ2-7; the D call of TRBD1 is as the table states it, not checked on the DNA. TRBV21-1 is a listed pseudogene. The CDR3 runs to 21 residues. The CDR3 nucleotides read TGTGCCAGCAGCAAAGAGGTCGGTGAGGACACCAGCGTGATAAGCTCCTACGAGCAGTACTTC. This codes for CASSKEVGEDTSVISSYEQYF.

CDR3 residues: CASSQLDILSYNEQFF. CDR3 DNA: TGCGCCAGCAGCCAACTGGACATTCTCTCCTACAATGAGCAGTTCTTC. The rearrangement uses TRBV4-1 and TRBJ2-1; maybe TRBD1 (5 bases). Germline lookup yields CDR1 MGHRA and CDR2 YSYEKL. The V and J ends lost 2 bases and 0 bases respectively, with 11 bases between them. The CDR3 spans 16 residues.

The V call is TRBV3-1 (or the pseudogene TRBV3-2), the J call TRBJ2-1; perhaps TRBD2 as D (5 bases). The V gene's germline CDR1 is LGHDT and CDR2 YNNKEL (reference sequence). The CDR3 is 17 amino acids. The ends were cut back, 0 bases at V and 7 bases at J, with 19 bases in the middle. The CDR3 loop reads CASSQDYGRAVSNEQFF. CDR3 bases: TGTGCCAGCAGCCAAGATTACGGTCGAGCGGTTTCGAATGAGCAGTTCTTC.

This clone is a singleton in its sample. V gene TRBV5-4 combines with J gene TRBJ2-5; tentatively, D is TRBD1 or TRBD2 (5 bases each). V lost 0 bases and J 1 base, leaving 13 bases between the germline ends. The CDR3 has 16 amino acids. Per germline, CDR1 SGHNT and CDR2 YYREEE (reference sequence). The CDR3 spells CASSLGDRGTQETQYF. CDR3 in DNA: TGTGCCAGCAGCTTGGGGGACCGAGGAACCCAAGAGACCCAGTACTTC.